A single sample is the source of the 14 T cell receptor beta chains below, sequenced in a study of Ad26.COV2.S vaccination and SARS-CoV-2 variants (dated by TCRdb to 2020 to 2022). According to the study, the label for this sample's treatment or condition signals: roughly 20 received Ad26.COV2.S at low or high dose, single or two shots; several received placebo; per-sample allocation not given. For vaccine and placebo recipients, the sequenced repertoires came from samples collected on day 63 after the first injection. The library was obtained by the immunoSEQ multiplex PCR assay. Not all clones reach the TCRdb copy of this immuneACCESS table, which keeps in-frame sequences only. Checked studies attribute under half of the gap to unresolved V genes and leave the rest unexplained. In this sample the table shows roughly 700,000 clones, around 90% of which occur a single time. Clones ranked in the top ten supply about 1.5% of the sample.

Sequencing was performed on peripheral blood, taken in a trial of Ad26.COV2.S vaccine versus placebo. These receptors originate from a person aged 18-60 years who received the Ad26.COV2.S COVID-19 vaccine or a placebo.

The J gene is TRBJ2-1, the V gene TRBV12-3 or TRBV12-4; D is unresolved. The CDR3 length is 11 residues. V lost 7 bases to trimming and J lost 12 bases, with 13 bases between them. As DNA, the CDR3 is TGTGCCAGCAAAGGGTCGTTAGGGCAGTTCTTC. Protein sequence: CASKGSLGQFF.

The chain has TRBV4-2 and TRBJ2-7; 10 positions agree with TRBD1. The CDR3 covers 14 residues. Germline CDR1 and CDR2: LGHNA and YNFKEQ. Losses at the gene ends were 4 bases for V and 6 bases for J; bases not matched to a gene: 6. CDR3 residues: CASSPGQGIREQYF. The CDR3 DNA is TGTGCCAGCAGCCCGGGACAGGGGATTCGCGAGCAGTACTTC.

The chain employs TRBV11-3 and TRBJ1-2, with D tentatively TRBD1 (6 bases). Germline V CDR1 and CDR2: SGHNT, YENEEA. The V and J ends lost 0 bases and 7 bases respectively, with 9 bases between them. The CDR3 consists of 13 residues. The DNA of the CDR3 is TGTGCCAGCAGCTTAGAATCGGGGGCTGGCTACACCTTC. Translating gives CASSLESGAGYTF.

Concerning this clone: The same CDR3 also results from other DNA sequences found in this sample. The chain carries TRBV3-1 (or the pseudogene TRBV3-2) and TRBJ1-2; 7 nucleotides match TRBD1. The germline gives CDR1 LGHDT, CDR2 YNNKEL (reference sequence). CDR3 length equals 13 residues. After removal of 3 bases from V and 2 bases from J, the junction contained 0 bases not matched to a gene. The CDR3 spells CASSQDRNYGYTF. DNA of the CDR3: TGTGCCAGCAGCCAGGACAGGAACTATGGCTACACCTTC.

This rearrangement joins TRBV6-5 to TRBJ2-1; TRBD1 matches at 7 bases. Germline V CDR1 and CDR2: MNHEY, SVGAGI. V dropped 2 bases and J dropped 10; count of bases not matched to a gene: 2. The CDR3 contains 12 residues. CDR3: CASSYPRGEQFF. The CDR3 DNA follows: TGTGCCAGCAGTTACCCCAGGGGGGAGCAGTTCTTC.

This CDR3 is CASSSTVTGAVYNEQFF. The DNA for the CDR3 is TGTGCCAGCAGCTCCACAGTGACAGGGGCGGTTTACAATGAGCAGTTCTTC. This chain uses TRBV5-5 with TRBJ2-1; the match to TRBD1 covers 8 bases. This CDR3 has 17 residues. J was trimmed by 4 bases and V by 3 bases; bases with no gene match: 12. Germline V gene data show CDR1 as SGHKS and CDR2 as YYEKEE (reference sequence).

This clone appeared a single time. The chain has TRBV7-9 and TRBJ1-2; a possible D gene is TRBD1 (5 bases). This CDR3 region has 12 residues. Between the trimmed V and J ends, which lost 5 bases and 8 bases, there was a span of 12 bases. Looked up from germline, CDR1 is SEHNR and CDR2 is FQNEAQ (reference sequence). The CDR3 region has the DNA TGTGCCAGCAGCCGAGGGGCGGAAGGCTACACCTTC. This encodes CASSRGAEGYTF.

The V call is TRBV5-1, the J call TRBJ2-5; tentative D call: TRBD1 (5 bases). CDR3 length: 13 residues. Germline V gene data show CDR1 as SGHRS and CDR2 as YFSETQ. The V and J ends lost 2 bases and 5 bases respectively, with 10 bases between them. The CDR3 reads CASSFSSGETQYF. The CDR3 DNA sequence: TGCGCCAGCAGCTTTAGCTCAGGGGAGACCCAGTACTTC. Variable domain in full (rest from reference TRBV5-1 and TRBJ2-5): KAGVTQTPRYLIKTRGQQVTLSCSPISGHRSVSWYQQTPGQGLQFLFEYFSETQRNKGNFPGRFSGRQFSNSRSEMNVSTLELGDSALYLCASSFSSGETQYFGPGTRLLVL.

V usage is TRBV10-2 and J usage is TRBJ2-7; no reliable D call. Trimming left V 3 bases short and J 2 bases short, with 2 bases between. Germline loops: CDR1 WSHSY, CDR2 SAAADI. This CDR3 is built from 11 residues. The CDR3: CASSDAYEQYF. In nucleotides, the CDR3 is TGCGCCAGCAGTGATGCCTACGAGCAGTACTTC.

In nucleotides, the CDR3 is TGTGCCAGCTCATCCACGACAGCTTACGACTATGGCTACACCTTC. It yields the protein CASSSTTAYDYGYTF. This chain links TRBV18 with TRBJ1-2, with D maybe TRBD1 (5 bases). Germline V gene lookup returns CDR1 KGHSH and CDR2 LQKENI. The CDR3 loop spans 15 amino acids. Deletions cut 5 bases from V and 3 bases from J, with 16 bases between. The full variable domain, completed using reference TRBV18 and TRBJ1-2, is NAGVMQNPRHLVRRRGQEARLRCSPMKGHSHVYWYRQLPEEGLKFMVYLQKENIIDESGMPKERFSAEFPKEGPSILRIQQVVRGDSAAYFCASSSTTAYDYGYTFGSGTRLTVV.

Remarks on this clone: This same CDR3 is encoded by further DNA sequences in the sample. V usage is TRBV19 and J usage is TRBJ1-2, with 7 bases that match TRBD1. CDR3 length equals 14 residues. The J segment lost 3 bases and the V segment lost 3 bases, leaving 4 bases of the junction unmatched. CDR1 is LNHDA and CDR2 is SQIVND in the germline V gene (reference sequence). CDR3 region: CASSIRDSYYGYTF. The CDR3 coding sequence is TGTGCCAGTAGTATCCGGGACAGCTACTATGGCTACACCTTC.

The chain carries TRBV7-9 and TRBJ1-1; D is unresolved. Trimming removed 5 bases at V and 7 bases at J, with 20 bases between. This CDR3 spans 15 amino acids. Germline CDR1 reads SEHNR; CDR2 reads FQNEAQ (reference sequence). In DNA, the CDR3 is TGTGCCAGCAGCCCCCAGCAGGTTCACTTTAATGAAGCTTTCTTT. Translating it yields CASSPQQVHFNEAFF.

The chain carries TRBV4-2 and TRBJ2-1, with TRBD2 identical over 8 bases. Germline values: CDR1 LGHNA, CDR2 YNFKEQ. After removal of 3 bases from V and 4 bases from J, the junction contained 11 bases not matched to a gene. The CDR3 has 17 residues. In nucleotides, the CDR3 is TGTGCCAGCAGCCAGGACCTGGAGCGGGAGTGGTACAATGAGCAGTTCTTC. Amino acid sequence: CASSQDLEREWYNEQFF.

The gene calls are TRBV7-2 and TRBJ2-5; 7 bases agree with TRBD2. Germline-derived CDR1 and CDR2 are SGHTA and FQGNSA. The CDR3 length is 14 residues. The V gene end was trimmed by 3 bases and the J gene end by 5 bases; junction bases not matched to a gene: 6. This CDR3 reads CASSFAGVGETQYF. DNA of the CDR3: TGTGCCAGCAGCTTTGCGGGAGTCGGTGAGACCCAGTACTTC.